This TCR beta chain was captured by sequencing in a study of a mutant IDH1 vaccine in newly diagnosed glioma. Study at large: Administration of eight vaccinations to patients took place in weeks 1, 3, 5, 7, 11, 15, 19, 23.

The time point denotes: week 11, during vaccination. Each dose of the vaccine consisted of 300 ug of mutant IDH1 20-mer peptide, with topical imiquimod. Data came from immunoSEQ multiplex PCR; TCRdb stores just in-frame clones and leaves some out. Of 20,000 to 30,000 clones in the sample, about 80% were seen once. To note about this clone: Its target is unknown.

The CDR3 consists of 12 residues. Per germline, CDR1 MNHNY and CDR2 SVGAGI (reference sequence). Trimming removed 2 bases at V and 2 bases at J, with 1 base between. V usage is TRBV6-6 and J usage is TRBJ2-1; D remains ambiguous. Sequencing used PBMCs, obtained from a glioma patient whose treatment included an IDH1 peptide vaccine. The TCR was taken from a man in his forties or fifties with glioma. The CDR3 reads CASSYPYNEQFF. The CDR3 bases are TGTGCCAGCAGTTACCCCTACAATGAGCAGTTCTTC.